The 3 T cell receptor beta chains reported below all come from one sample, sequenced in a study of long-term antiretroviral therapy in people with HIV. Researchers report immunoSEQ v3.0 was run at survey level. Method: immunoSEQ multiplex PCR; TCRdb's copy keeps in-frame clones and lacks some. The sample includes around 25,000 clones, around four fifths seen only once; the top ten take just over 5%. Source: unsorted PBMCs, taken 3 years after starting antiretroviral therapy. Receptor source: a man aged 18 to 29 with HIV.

CDR3 in DNA: TGTGCCAGCAGACGGGACAGCCTTCTGGAAGCTTTCTTT. Translated, it gives CASRRDSLLEAFF. The rearrangement links TRBV6-5 to TRBJ1-1; TRBD1 agrees at 7 bases. Looked up from germline, CDR1 is MNHEY and CDR2 is SVGAGI. The CDR3 spans 13 residues. The V and J ends lost 6 bases and 8 bases, in that order; junction bases with no gene match: 9.

The CDR3 protein is CASSQRGGMVGELFF. CDR3 in DNA: TGTGCCAGCAGCCAAAGGGGGGGAATGGTCGGGGAGCTGTTTTTT. The rearrangement uses TRBV7-3 and TRBJ2-2; possibly TRBD2 for D (7 bases). Trimming took off 5 bases at V and 7 bases at J, with 17 bases between the two ends. Germline V CDR1 and CDR2: SGHTA, FQGTGA. This CDR3 is 15 amino acids long. The full variable domain, completed using reference TRBV7-3 and TRBJ2-2, is GAGVSQTPSNKVTEKGKYVELRCDPISGHTALYWYRQSLGQGPEFLIYFQGTGAADDSGLPNDRFFAVRPEGSVSTLKIQRTERGDSAVYLCASSQRGGMVGELFFGEGSRLTVL.

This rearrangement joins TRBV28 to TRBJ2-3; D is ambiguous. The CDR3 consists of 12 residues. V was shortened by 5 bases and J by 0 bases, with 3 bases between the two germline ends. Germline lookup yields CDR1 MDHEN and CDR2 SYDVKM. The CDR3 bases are TGTGCCAGCAGTGTCAGCACAGATACGCAGTATTTT. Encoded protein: CASSVSTDTQYF.